Listed below are T cell receptor beta chains from one sample, sequenced in a study of shared clonotypes between healthy human individuals. Sequencing was performed with immunoSEQ multiplex PCR; in TCRdb, only in-frame clones are kept and a portion is missing. The data contain about 530,000 clones, about 75% of them singletons. The sample was PBMCs. The receptors stem from a woman between 40 and 55 years old in good health. Some clones in this sample may be carry-over from other donors' samples. CDR3s leave out the opening cysteine and the closing phenylalanine or tryptophan. The order of the fields is V gene, J gene, CDR3 protein.

>TRBV23-1|TRBJ1-5
ASSCSGPQH
>TRBV5-1|TRBJ2-3
ASSVRLAESTDTQY
>TRBV28|TRBJ1-1
ASRTGVTEAF
>TRBV7-8|TRBJ1-1
ASSLFRGVTEAF
>TRBV11-2|TRBJ1-2
ASSPQQGNYGYT
>TRBV2|TRBJ2-3
ASPAAGPTDTQY
>TRBV7-2|TRBJ2-1
ASSLGVAGGINEQF
>TRBV6-6|TRBJ2-2
ASSYEGLGNTGELF
>TRBV6-1|TRBJ2-7
ASSGVLLQLSYEQY
>TRBV7-6|TRBJ2-2
ASSPRGSNTGELF
>TRBV30|TRBJ2-3
AWSGGLAITDTQY
>TRBV18|TRBJ2-5
ASSPDETQY
>TRBV7-2|TRBJ2-1
ASSLGVGREQF
>TRBV6-1|TRBJ1-1
ASTAMDRRNTEAF
>TRBV28|TRBJ1-5
ASSPEGQGSQPQH
>TRBV19|TRBJ2-3
ASKNRGPSTDTQY
>TRBV28|TRBJ1-2
ASSAPVGARYGYT
>TRBV19|TRBJ2-1
ASSFSGLRNEQF
>TRBV7-2|TRBJ2-1
ASSPRAERQPYNEQF
>TRBV7-8|TRBJ2-7
ASSLASGPYEQY
>TRBV14|TRBJ2-7
ASSPGTEQY
>TRBV25-1|TRBJ1-2
ASTGGYGHT
>TRBV27|TRBJ2-7
ASSYGVAGFYEQY
>TRBV6-4|TRBJ1-5
ASSEGVDSGQPQH
>TRBV4-1|TRBJ1-5
ASSLRAGQPQH
>TRBV9|TRBJ2-3
ASSVEGQGADTQY
>TRBV6-6|TRBJ2-1
ASRRERTYNEQF
>TRBV18|TRBJ2-3
ASSLARTSGTDTQY
>TRBV28|TRBJ2-2
ASSLAGGYTGELF
>TRBV19|TRBJ1-2
ASSGAAGLTINYGYT
>TRBV7-2|TRBJ2-7
ASRLAREQY
>TRBV19|TRBJ1-5
ASSIRVVRGNQPQH
>TRBV7-2|TRBJ2-1
ASSLPLVGEQF
>TRBV2|TRBJ2-5
ASTRNPQETQY
>TRBV4-2|TRBJ1-2
ASSQVSREGDNYGYT
>TRBV6-5|TRBJ2-5
ASITPGGETQY
>TRBV19|TRBJ1-5
ASREAGGGNQPQH
>TRBV19|TRBJ2-1
ASSYRGGSSYNEQF
>TRBV7-3|TRBJ2-1
ASSLSSGSGNEQF
>TRBV9|TRBJ2-3
ASSAIGASDTQY
>TRBV18|TRBJ2-1
ASSQIRGQDDNEQF
>TRBV7-2|TRBJ2-7
ASRPTGVYEQY
>TRBV30|TRBJ1-2
AWSVSRTNYGYT
>TRBV28|TRBJ2-3
ASLTGGLAGEGTDTQY
>TRBV2|TRBJ2-7
ASHYRTGGYEQY
>TRBV29-1|TRBJ1-2
SAYRGSGYT
>TRBV28|TRBJ2-1
ASSLGGAGSYNEQF
>TRBV23-1|TRBJ2-7
ASSQTGRGWKRERPYEQY
>TRBV15|TRBJ1-4
ATRPGPGDNEKLF
>TRBV14|TRBJ1-1
ASSQYRGTEAF
>TRBV6-6|TRBJ2-7
ASSRDGYEQY